A single sample gave rise to the 26 T cell receptor beta chains below, sequenced in a study of blood T cell repertoires in COVID-19. TCRdb's table, derived via immunoSEQ multiplex PCR, lists solely in-frame clones and lacks some. The sample shows 75,000 or so clones, around 80% of them seen only once. The sequencing sample was made of peripheral blood. These receptors originate from an older woman with acute or convalescent COVID-19.

The V call is TRBV5-6, the J call TRBJ2-5; D is ambiguous. The length of the CDR3 is 13 residues. Deletions cut 1 base from V and 5 bases from J, with 9 bases between. Germline loops: CDR1 SGHDT, CDR2 YYEEEE. The chain's CDR3 is CASSLPVSETQYF. The CDR3 DNA sequence: TGTGCCAGCAGCTTGCCGGTGTCGGAGACCCAGTACTTC.

This chain uses TRBV7-9 with TRBJ2-2; the match to TRBD2 covers 8 bases. Germline CDR1 reads SEHNR; CDR2 reads FQNEAQ (reference sequence). This CDR3 is built from 19 residues. V shed 1 base, J shed 5 bases, and the junction held 15 bases outside the gene matches. CDR3 loop: CASSLGRGRRGDRTGELFF. CDR3 in DNA: TGTGCCAGCAGCTTAGGTCGCGGGAGGCGTGGTGATAGGACCGGGGAGCTGTTTTTT.

The V call is TRBV2, the J call TRBJ2-2; TRBD2 aligns across 8 bases. Germline CDR1 reads SNHLY; CDR2 reads FYNNEI. V was clipped by 6 bases and J by 4 bases; unmatched bases: 7. The CDR3 spans 15 residues. This chain's CDR3 is CASRGLGLLTGELFF. Written as DNA, the CDR3 is TGTGCCAGCAGGGGACTAGGACTACTCACCGGGGAGCTGTTTTTT.

This clone was observed a handful of times. The chain carries TRBV5-1 and TRBJ2-7; 9 bases agree with TRBD2. V dropped 4 bases and J dropped 0; count of bases not matched to a gene: 5. CDR1 SGHRS and CDR2 YFSETQ come from the germline V gene. The CDR3 is 15 residues long. The CDR3 here is CASSPLAGSSYEQYF. The CDR3 DNA sequence: TGCGCCAGCAGCCCGCTAGCGGGAAGCTCCTACGAGCAGTACTTC.

This clone was detected once. The chain employs TRBV5-1 and TRBJ1-1; weak D call: TRBD1 (5 bases). The CDR3 totals 14 residues. V was pared by 4 bases and J by 0 bases, with 10 bases between. Germline V gives CDR1 SGHRS, CDR2 YFSETQ. CDR3 in amino acids: CASSGGEVNTEAFF. CDR3 nucleotides: TGCGCCAGCAGCGGAGGGGAGGTGAACACTGAAGCTTTCTTT.

CDR3 residues: CASSAGTEGNTIYF. Here the CDR3 DNA reads TGCGCCAGCAGCGCCGGGACAGAAGGAAACACCATATATTTT. V gene TRBV5-1 combines with J gene TRBJ1-3; TRBD1 matches 7 bases. Losses at the gene ends were 4 bases for V and 4 bases for J; bases not matched to a gene: 5. The CDR3 totals 14 residues. Looked up from germline, CDR1 is SGHRS and CDR2 is YFSETQ.

This clone was recorded once. The chain employs TRBV7-9 and TRBJ2-3; TRBD2 matches 13 bases. V shed 3 bases and J 4 bases; nucleotides not matched to a gene: 13. The CDR3 extends over 19 amino acids. Germline CDR1 and CDR2: SEHNR and FQNEAQ (reference sequence). CDR3 amino acids: CASSFSLSGTSGVADTQYF. The CDR3 region has the DNA TGTGCCAGCAGCTTTAGTCTTTCCGGGACTAGCGGGGTAGCAGATACGCAGTATTTT.

V and J are TRBV9 and TRBJ2-1; tentative D call: TRBD1 (6 bases). The ends were cut back, 2 bases at V and 8 bases at J, with 17 bases in the middle. The CDR3 has 15 residues. Germline V gene data show CDR1 as SGDLS and CDR2 as YYNGEE. The CDR3 sequence: CASSVSGASLDEQFF. The DNA of the CDR3 is TGTGCCAGCAGCGTGTCAGGGGCGAGCTTAGATGAGCAGTTCTTC.

The V and J genes are TRBV5-6 and TRBJ2-5; tentatively, D is TRBD2 (7 bases). The V gene lost 0 bases and the J gene lost 1 base, with 19 bases spanning the gap. The germline CDR1 and CDR2 sequences are SGHDT and YYEEEE. The CDR3 covers 18 residues. The CDR3 DNA sequence: TGTGCCAGCAGCTTGGCCAGTTGGGGGCGGGGGTTCCAAGAGACCCAGTACTTC. Its translation is CASSLASWGRGFQETQYF.

The chain employs TRBV19 and TRBJ2-2, with D tentatively TRBD1 (6 bases). Trimming cost V 3 bases and J 0 bases, with 11 bases left between them. The CDR3 runs to 16 residues. In germline, CDR1 is LNHDA, CDR2 SQIVND (reference sequence). The CDR3 DNA sequence: TGTGCCAGTAGTATCCTTGGACAGACGAACACCGGGGAGCTGTTTTTT. Encoded protein: CASSILGQTNTGELFF.

This chain joins TRBV2 and TRBJ1-6; D is perhaps TRBD1 (5 bases). V lost 8 bases and J 4 bases, leaving 15 bases between the germline ends. CDR1 and CDR2 from the germline V gene are SNHLY and FYNNEI. The CDR3 consists of 15 residues. This chain's CDR3 is CASGLDNKYNSPLHF. CDR3 sequence (DNA): TGTGCCAGCGGTTTGGACAACAAATATAATTCACCCCTCCACTTT.

The chain is built from TRBV5-1 and TRBJ2-7; D is unclear. The germline CDR1 and CDR2 sequences are SGHRS and YFSETQ. The CDR3 sequence is 15 residues long. Trimming removed 2 bases from V and 2 bases from J, with 14 bases in between. Written as DNA, the CDR3 is TGCGCCAGCAGCTTATTTGCCAGTACAACCTACGAGCAGTACTTC. As protein: CASSLFASTTYEQYF.

The J gene is TRBJ2-7, the V gene TRBV7-3; maybe TRBD1 (7 bases). The germline CDR1 and CDR2 sequences are SGHTA and FQGTGA. The CDR3 length is 18 residues. Trimming removed 5 bases at V and 2 bases at J, with 25 bases between. CDR3 in amino acids: CASSQLTAGTAVTYEQYF. The DNA of the CDR3 is TGTGCCAGCAGCCAATTAACGGCGGGGACAGCAGTAACCTACGAGCAGTACTTC.

V gene TRBV6-6 combines with J gene TRBJ1-6; D may be TRBD1 (5 bases). This CDR3 has 15 amino acids. Trimming stripped 0 bases from V and 4 bases from J, with 7 bases between. Germline V CDR1 and CDR2: MNHNY, SVGAGI (reference sequence). CDR3 loop: CASSYSQAYNSPLHF. In DNA form, the CDR3 reads TGTGCCAGCAGTTACTCACAGGCTTATAATTCACCCCTCCACTTT.

This chain joins TRBV7-8 and TRBJ2-2, with D perhaps matching TRBD1 (6 bases). The CDR3 totals 16 residues. Trimming removed 0 bases from V and 1 base from J, with 9 bases in between. The V gene's germline CDR1 is SGHVS and CDR2 FQNEAQ. CDR3 in amino acids: CASSLAVGQNTGELFF. The CDR3 DNA reads as TGTGCCAGCAGCTTAGCGGTGGGACAGAACACCGGGGAGCTGTTTTTT.

The chain has TRBV6-1 and TRBJ2-5; possibly TRBD1 for D (6 bases). Trimming removed 2 bases from V and 1 base from J, with 11 bases in between. Germline CDR1 and CDR2: MNHNS and SASEGT. The CDR3 contains 15 residues. CDR3 sequence reads: CASSESLGGQETQYF. CDR3 coding DNA: TGTGCCAGCAGTGAATCACTAGGGGGCCAAGAGACCCAGTACTTC.

This chain joins TRBV5-4 and TRBJ2-5, with TRBD1 matching 8 bases. There are 15 residues in the CDR3. CDR1 and CDR2 (germline): SGHNT, YYREEE (reference sequence). V was clipped by 3 bases and J by 2 bases; unmatched bases: 6. CDR3 protein: CASSYGTGRQETQYF. The DNA for the CDR3 is TGTGCCAGCAGCTACGGGACAGGTAGACAAGAGACCCAGTACTTC.

This clone was counted once. The chain combines TRBV18 with TRBJ2-5, with 10 bases aligning to TRBD1. J gave up 5 bases and V 1 base, and 4 bases lay outside the gene matches. Germline loops: CDR1 KGHSH, CDR2 LQKENI. The CDR3 covers 15 residues. The CDR3 coding sequence is TGTGCCAGCTCACCACAATTGACAGGGGGCGAGACCCAGTACTTC. This codes for CASSPQLTGGETQYF. Complete variable domain (other parts from reference TRBV18 and TRBJ2-5): NAGVMQNPRHLVRRRGQEARLRCSPMKGHSHVYWYRQLPEEGLKFMVYLQKENIIDESGMPKERFSAEFPKEGPSILRIQQVVRGDSAAYFCASSPQLTGGETQYFGPGTRLLVL.

This sequence joins TRBV9 and TRBJ2-1, with 10 bases lining up with TRBD2. Per the germline V gene, CDR1 is SGDLS and CDR2 is YYNGEE. The V and J ends lost 6 bases and 3 bases, in that order; junction bases with no gene match: 9. The CDR3 contains 16 residues. The chain's CDR3 is CASTPSGSLGYNEQFF. CDR3 sequence (DNA): TGTGCCAGCACGCCTAGCGGGAGCTTGGGCTACAATGAGCAGTTCTTC.

Here the CDR3 DNA reads TGTGCCAGCAGCCCCTACGGTACCCACCTTAGCACAGATACGCAGTATTTT. Translating gives CASSPYGTHLSTDTQYF. The rearrangement uses TRBV7-9 and TRBJ2-3, with unresolved D. The V end lost 5 bases, the J end lost 0 bases, and 18 bases lay between the germline ends. CDR3 length: 17 amino acids. Germline-derived CDR1 and CDR2 are SEHNR and FQNEAQ (reference sequence).

V usage is TRBV6-5 and J usage is TRBJ2-1, with D tentatively TRBD2 (6 bases). V dropped 5 bases and J dropped 9 bases, with 14 bases sitting between them. CDR3 length: 13 amino acids. Per the germline V gene, CDR1 is MNHEY and CDR2 is SVGAGI. In DNA, the CDR3 is TGTGCCAGCAGTCTGCGGGATCTCAGTGAGCAGTTCTTC. This translates into CASSLRDLSEQFF.

This chain joins TRBV30 and TRBJ2-3; D call uncertain. Germline CDR1 GTSNPN, CDR2 SVGIG (reference sequence). V lost 1 base to trimming and J lost 0 bases, with 8 bases between them. The CDR3 loop spans 14 amino acids. The CDR3 loop is CAWSDGLSTDTQYF. The CDR3 region has the DNA TGTGCCTGGAGTGATGGCCTTAGCACAGATACGCAGTATTTT.

V and J are TRBV30 and TRBJ2-3; TRBD2 is a possible D gene (6 bases). The CDR3 consists of 13 residues. CDR1 and CDR2 (germline): GTSNPN, SVGIG (reference sequence). Between the trimmed V and J ends, which lost 4 bases and 5 bases, there was a span of 13 bases. CDR3 sequence (DNA): TGTGCCTGGAATCGTCGAGCGGGAGATACGCAGTATTTT. Its translation is CAWNRRAGDTQYF.

V gene TRBV19 combines with J gene TRBJ2-2; a possible D gene is TRBD1 (5 bases). CDR3 length: 13 amino acids. Trimming took 4 bases from V and 5 from J, leaving 8 bases between them. The germline gives CDR1 LNHDA, CDR2 SQIVND (reference sequence). This CDR3 is CASSTTVTGELFF. In DNA form, the CDR3 reads TGTGCCAGTAGTACGACAGTTACCGGGGAGCTGTTTTTT.

The chain uses TRBV12-3 or TRBV12-4 and TRBJ2-3, with D possibly matching TRBD2 (5 bases). The CDR3 length is 13 residues. V lost 3 bases to trimming and J lost 5 bases, with 9 bases between them. In DNA, the CDR3 is TGTGCCAGCAGTTTCGTCGAGGGAGATACGCAGTATTTT. This translates into CASSFVEGDTQYF.

This sequence joins TRBV30 and TRBJ1-3; D is uncertain. There are 12 residues in the CDR3. V was clipped by 5 bases and J by 1 base, with 6 bases between them. Per germline, CDR1 GTSNPN and CDR2 SVGIG (reference sequence). This CDR3 reads CAWSSSGNTIYF. CDR3 sequence (DNA): TGTGCCTGGTCTTCTTCTGGAAACACCATATATTTT.